The following is a TCR beta chain sequence with its context. This entry belongs to a study of blood T cell repertoires in COVID-19. Looking at the study overall: Sites in the United States, Italy and Spain provided acute and convalescent COVID-19 samples.

Sequencing used immunoSEQ multiplex PCR; TCRdb keeps in-frame clones, though not all of them. The profile shows 230,000 or so clones, roughly 80% of them singletons. The receptor was isolated from an elderly woman with COVID-19, enrolled during active disease. Sequences were obtained from peripheral blood.

CDR3 coding DNA: TGTGCCAGCAGTACACCCGGGACAGTCTACAATGAGCAGTTCTTC. Translation gives CASSTPGTVYNEQFF. This chain uses TRBV2 with TRBJ2-1, with 7 nucleotides matching TRBD1. Trimming took 5 bases from V and 3 from J; bases not matched to a gene: 7. The CDR3 totals 15 residues. Per the germline V gene, CDR1 is SNHLY and CDR2 is FYNNEI.